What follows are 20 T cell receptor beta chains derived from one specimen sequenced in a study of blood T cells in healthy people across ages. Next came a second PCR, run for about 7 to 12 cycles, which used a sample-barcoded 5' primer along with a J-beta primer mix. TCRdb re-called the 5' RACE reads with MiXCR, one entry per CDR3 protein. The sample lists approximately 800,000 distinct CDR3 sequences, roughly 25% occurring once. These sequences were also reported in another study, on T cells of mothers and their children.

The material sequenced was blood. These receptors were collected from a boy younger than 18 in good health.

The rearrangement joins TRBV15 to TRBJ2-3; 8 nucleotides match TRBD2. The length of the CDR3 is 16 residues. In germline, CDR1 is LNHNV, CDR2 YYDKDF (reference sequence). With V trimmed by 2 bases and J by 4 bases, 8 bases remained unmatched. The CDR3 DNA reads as TGTGCCACCAGCAGACAAGCGGGAGTGGGTCCAGATACGCAGTATTTT. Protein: CATSRQAGVGPDTQYF.

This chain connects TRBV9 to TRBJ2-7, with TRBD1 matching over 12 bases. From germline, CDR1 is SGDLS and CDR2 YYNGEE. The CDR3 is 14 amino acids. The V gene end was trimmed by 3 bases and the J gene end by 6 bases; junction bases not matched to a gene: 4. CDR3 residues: CASSAGDRGREQYF. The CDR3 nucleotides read TGTGCCAGCAGCGCAGGGGACAGGGGGCGCGAGCAGTACTTC.

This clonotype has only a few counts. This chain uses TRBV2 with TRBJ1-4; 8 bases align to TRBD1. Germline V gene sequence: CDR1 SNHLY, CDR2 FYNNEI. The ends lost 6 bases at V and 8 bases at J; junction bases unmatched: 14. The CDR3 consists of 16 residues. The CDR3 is CASRKYRGAYDEKLFF. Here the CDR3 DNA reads TGTGCCAGCAGAAAATACAGGGGGGCTTATGACGAAAAACTGTTTTTT.

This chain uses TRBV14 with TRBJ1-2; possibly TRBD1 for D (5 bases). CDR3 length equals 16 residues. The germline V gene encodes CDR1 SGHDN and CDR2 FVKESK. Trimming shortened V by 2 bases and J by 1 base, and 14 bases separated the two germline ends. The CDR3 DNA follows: TGTGCCAGCAGCCAAAGGACAAGCCCCGTTAACTATGGCTACACCTTC. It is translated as CASSQRTSPVNYGYTF.

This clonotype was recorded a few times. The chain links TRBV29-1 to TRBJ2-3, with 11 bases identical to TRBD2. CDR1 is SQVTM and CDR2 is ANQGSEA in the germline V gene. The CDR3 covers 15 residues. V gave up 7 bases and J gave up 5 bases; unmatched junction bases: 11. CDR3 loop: CSAPLAGGFEDTQYF. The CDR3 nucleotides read TGCAGCGCCCCATTAGCGGGGGGGTTCGAAGATACGCAGTATTTT.

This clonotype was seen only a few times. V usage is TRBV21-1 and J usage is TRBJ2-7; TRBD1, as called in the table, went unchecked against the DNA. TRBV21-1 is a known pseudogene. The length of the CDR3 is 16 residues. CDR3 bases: TGTGCCAGCAGCCCCCAAAGGGATGCGGCCCCGCACGAGCAGTACTTC. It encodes CASSPQRDAAPHEQYF.

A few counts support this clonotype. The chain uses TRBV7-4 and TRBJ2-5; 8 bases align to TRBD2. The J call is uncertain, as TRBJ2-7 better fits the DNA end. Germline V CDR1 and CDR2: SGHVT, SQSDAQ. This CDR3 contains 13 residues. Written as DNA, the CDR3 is TGTGCCAGCAGCTTAGTAGCGGGGCACGAGCAGTACTTC. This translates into CASSLVAGHEQYF.

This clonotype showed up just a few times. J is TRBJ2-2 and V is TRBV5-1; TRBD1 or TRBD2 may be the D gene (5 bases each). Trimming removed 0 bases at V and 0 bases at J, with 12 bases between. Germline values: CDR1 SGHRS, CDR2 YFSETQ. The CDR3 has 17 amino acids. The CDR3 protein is CASSLGDRSTNTGELFF. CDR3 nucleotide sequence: TGCGCCAGCAGCTTGGGGGACCGATCGACGAACACCGGGGAGCTGTTTTTT.

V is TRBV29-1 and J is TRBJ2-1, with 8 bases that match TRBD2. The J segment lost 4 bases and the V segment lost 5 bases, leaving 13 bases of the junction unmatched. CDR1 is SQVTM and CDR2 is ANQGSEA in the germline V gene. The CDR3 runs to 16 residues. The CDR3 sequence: CSVQNGAGAQYNEQFF. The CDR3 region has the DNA TGCAGCGTTCAAAACGGAGCGGGGGCCCAGTACAATGAGCAGTTCTTC.

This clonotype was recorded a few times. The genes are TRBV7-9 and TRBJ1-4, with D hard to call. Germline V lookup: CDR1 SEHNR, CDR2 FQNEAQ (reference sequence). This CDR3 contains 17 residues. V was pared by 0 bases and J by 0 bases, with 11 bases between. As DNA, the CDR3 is TGTGCCAGCAGCTTAGCGCTTAGAGGGTCAACTAATGAAAAACTGTTTTTT. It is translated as CASSLALRGSTNEKLFF.

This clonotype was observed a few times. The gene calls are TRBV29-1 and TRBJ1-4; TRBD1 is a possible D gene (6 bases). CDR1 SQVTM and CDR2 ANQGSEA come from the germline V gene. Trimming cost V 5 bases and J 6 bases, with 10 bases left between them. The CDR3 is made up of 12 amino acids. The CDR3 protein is CSVMGAHEKLFF. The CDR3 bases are TGCAGCGTTATGGGGGCGCATGAAAAACTGTTTTTT.

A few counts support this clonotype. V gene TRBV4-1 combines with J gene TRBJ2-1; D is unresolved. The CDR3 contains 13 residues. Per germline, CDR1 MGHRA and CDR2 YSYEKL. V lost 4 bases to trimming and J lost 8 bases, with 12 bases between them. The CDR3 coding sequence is TGCGCCAGCAGCCTAAAAATTATGCATGAGCAGTTCTTC. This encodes CASSLKIMHEQFF.

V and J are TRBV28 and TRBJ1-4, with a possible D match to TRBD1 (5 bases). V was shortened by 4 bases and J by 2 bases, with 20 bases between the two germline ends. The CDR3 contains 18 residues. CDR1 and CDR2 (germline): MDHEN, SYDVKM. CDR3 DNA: TGTGCCAGCAGTTCACGACCCGGGGCTTTTGTGACTAATGAAAAACTGTTTTTT. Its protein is CASSSRPGAFVTNEKLFF.

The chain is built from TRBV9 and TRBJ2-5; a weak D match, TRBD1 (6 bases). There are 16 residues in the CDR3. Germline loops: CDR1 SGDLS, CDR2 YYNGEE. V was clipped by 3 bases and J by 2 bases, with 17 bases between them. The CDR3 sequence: CASSANAGTNQETQYF. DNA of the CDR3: TGTGCCAGCAGCGCCAACGCCGGGACAAATCAAGAGACCCAGTACTTC.

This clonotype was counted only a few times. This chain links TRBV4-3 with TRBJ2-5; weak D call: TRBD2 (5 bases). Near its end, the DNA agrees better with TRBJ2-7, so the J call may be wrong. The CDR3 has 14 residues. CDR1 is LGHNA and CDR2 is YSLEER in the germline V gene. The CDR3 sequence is CASSQELEVYEQYF. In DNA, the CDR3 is TGCGCCAGCAGCCAAGAGCTGGAGGTCTACGAGCAGTACTTC.

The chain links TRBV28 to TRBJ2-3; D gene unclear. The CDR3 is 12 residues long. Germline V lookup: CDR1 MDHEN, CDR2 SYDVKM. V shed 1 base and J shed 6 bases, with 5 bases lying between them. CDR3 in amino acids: CASSLYKDTQYF. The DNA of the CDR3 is TGTGCCAGCAGTTTATATAAGGATACGCAGTATTTT. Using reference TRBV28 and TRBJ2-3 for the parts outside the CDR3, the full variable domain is DVKVTQSSRYLVKRTGEKVFLECVQDMDHENMFWYRQDPGLGLRLIYFSYDVKMKEKGDIPEGYSVSREKKERFSLILESASTNQTSMYLCASSLYKDTQYFGPGTRLTVL.

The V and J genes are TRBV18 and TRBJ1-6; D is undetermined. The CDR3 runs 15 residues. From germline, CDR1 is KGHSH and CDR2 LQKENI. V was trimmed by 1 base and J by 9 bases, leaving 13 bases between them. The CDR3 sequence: CASSPQEGSVSPLHF. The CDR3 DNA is TGTGCCAGCTCACCACAGGAGGGCTCGGTTTCACCCCTCCACTTT.

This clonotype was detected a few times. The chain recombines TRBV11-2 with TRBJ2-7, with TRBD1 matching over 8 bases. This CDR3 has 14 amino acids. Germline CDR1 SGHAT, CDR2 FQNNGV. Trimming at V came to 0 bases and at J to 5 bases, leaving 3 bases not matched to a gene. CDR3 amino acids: CASSLERQGHEQYF. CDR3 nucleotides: TGTGCCAGCAGCTTAGAACGACAGGGGCACGAGCAGTACTTC.

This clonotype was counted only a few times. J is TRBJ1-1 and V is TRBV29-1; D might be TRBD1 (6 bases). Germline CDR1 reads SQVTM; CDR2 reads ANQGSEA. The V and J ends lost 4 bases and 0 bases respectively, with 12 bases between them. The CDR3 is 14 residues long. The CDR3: CSVGGRGMNTEAFF. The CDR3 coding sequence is TGCAGCGTTGGAGGGAGGGGGATGAACACTGAAGCTTTCTTT.

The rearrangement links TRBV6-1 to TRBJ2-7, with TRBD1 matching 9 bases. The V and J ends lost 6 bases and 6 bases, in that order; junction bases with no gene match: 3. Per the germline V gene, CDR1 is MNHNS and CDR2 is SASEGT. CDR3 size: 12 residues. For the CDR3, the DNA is TGTGCCAGCAGGGACAGGGGCGGCGAGCAGTACTTC. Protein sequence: CASRDRGGEQYF.